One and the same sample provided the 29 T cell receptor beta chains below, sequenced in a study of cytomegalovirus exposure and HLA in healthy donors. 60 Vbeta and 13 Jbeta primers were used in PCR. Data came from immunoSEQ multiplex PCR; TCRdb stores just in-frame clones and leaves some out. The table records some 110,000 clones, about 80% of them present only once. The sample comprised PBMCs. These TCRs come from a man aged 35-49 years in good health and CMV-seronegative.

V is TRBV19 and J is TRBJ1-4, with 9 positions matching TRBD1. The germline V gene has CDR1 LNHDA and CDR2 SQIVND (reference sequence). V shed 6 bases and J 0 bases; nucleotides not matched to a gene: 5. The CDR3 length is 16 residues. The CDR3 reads CASSDDRGSTNEKLFF. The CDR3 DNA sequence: TGTGCCAGTAGCGATGACAGGGGGTCAACTAATGAAAAACTGTTTTTT. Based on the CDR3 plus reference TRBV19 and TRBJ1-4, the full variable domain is DGGITQSPKYLFRKEGQNVTLSCEQNLNHDAMYWYRQDPGQGLRLIYYSQIVNDFQKGDIAEGYSVSREKKESFPLTVTSAQKNPTAFYLCASSDDRGSTNEKLFFGSGTQLSVL.

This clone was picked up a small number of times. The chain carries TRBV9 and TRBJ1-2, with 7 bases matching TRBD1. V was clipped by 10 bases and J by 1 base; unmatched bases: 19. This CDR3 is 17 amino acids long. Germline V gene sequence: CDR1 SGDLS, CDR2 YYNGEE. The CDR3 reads CAEEGFEMRGRNYGYTF. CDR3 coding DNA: TGTGCCGAAGAGGGGTTTGAGATGAGGGGGCGTAACTATGGCTACACCTTC.

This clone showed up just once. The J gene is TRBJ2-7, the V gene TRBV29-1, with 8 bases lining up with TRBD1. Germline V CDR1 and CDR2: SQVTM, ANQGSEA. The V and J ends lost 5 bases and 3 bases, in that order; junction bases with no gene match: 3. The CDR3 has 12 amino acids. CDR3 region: CSVCGQGYEQYF. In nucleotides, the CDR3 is TGCAGCGTTTGCGGACAGGGCTACGAGCAGTACTTC.

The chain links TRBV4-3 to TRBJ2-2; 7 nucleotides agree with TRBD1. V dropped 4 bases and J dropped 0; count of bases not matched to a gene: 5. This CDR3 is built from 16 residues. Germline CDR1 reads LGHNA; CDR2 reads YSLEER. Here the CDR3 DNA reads TGCGCCAGCAGCCGGGCCGGGACAGCGAACACCGGGGAGCTGTTTTTT. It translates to CASSRAGTANTGELFF.

The CDR3 spells CAISDRDRVRVTEAFF. The DNA for the CDR3 is TGTGCCATCAGTGATCGGGACAGGGTGCGCGTCACTGAAGCTTTCTTT. The rearrangement joins TRBV10-3 to TRBJ1-1, with TRBD1 identical over 9 bases. The CDR3 extends over 16 amino acids. Germline loops: CDR1 ENHRY, CDR2 SYGVKD. Trimming cost V 3 bases and J 4 bases; bases outside gene matches: 9.

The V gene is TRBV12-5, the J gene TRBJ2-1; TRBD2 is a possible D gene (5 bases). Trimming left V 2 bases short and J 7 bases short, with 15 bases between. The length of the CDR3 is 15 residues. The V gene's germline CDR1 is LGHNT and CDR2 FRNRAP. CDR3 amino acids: CASGLPQLGKNEQFF. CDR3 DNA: TGTGCTAGTGGTTTGCCCCAACTAGGGAAGAATGAGCAGTTCTTC.

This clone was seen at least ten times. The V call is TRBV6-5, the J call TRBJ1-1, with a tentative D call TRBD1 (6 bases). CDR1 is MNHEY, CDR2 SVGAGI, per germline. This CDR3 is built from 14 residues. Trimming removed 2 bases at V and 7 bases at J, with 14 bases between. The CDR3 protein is CASSYGSVRGEAFF. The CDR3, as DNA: TGTGCCAGCAGTTACGGGTCGGTCAGGGGTGAAGCTTTCTTT.

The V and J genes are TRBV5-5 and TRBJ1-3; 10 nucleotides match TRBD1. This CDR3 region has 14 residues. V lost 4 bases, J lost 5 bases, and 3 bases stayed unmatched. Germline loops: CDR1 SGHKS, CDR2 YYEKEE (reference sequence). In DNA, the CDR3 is TGTGCCAGCAGCCTGGGACAGGGGCGAAACACCATATATTTT. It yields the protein CASSLGQGRNTIYF.

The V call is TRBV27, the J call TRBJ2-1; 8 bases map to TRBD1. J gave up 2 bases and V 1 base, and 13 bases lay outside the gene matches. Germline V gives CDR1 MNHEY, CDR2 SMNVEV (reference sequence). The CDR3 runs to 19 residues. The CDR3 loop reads CASSLLGTGSSNPYNEQFF. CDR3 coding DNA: TGTGCCAGCAGTTTATTGGGGACAGGAAGTTCAAATCCCTACAATGAGCAGTTCTTC.

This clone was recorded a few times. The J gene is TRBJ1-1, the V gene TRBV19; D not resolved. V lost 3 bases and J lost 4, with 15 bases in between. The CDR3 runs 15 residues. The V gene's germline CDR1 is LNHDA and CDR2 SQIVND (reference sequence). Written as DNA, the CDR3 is TGTGCCAGTAGTATGGTTGCGGGGTCGGGCACTGAAGCTTTCTTT. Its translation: CASSMVAGSGTEAFF.

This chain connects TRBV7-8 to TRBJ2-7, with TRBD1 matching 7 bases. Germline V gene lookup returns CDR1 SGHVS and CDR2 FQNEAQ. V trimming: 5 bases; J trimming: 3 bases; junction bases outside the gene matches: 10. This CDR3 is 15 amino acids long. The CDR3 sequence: CASSLPTGKDYEQYF. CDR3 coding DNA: TGTGCCAGCAGCCTTCCGACAGGGAAAGACTACGAGCAGTACTTC.

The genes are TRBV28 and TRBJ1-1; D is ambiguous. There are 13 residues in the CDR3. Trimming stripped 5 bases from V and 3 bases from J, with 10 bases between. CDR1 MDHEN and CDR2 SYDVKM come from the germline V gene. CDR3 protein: CASSPPPHTEAFF. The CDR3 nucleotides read TGTGCCAGCAGTCCTCCCCCCCACACTGAAGCTTTCTTT.

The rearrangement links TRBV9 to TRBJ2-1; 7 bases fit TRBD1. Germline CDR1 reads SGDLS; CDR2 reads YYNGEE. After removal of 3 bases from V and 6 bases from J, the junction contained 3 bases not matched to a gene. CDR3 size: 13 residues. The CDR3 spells CASSGGQLNEQFF. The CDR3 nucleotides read TGTGCCAGCAGCGGGGGACAGCTCAATGAGCAGTTCTTC.

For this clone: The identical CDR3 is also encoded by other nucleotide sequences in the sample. CDR3 sequence: CASSVQAQTYEQYF. The DNA of the CDR3 is TGTGCCAGCAGCGTGCAGGCCCAAACCTACGAGCAGTACTTC. The chain uses TRBV9 and TRBJ2-7; unclear D gene. CDR3 length equals 14 residues. The V gene lost 2 bases and the J gene lost 2 bases, with 11 bases spanning the gap. Germline values: CDR1 SGDLS, CDR2 YYNGEE.

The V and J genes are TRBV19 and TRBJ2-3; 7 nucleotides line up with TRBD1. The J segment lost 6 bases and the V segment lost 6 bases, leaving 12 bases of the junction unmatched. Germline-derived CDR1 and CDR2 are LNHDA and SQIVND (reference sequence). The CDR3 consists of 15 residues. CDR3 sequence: CASSTTGPGGDTQYF. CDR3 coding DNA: TGTGCCAGTAGCACCACAGGTCCAGGGGGTGATACGCAGTATTTT.

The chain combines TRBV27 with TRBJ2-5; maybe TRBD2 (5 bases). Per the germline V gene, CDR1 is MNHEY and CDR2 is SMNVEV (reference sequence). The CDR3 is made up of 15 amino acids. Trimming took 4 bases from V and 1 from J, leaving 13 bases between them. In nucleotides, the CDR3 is TGTGCCAGCAGTTACGGAGGAGGAAGCCAAGAGACCCAGTACTTC. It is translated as CASSYGGGSQETQYF.

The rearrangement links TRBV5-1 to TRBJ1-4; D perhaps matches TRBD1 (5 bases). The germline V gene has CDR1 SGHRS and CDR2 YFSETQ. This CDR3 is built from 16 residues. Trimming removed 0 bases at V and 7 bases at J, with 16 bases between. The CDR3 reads CASSLAPKGFGEKLFF. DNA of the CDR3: TGCGCCAGCAGCTTGGCCCCCAAGGGGTTTGGTGAAAAACTGTTTTTT.

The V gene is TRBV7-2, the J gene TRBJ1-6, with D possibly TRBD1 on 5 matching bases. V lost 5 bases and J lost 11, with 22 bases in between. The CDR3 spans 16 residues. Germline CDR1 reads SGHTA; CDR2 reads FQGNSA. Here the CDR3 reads CASSPRTGGVGPPLHF. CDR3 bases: TGTGCCAGCAGCCCGCGGACGGGGGGAGTCGGTCCACCCCTCCACTTT. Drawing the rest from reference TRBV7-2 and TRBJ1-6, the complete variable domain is GAGVSQSPSNKVTEKGKDVELRCDPISGHTALYWYRQSLGQGLEFLIYFQGNSAPDKSGLPSDRFSAERTGGSVSTLTIQRTQQEDSAVYLCASSPRTGGVGPPLHFGNGTRLTVT.

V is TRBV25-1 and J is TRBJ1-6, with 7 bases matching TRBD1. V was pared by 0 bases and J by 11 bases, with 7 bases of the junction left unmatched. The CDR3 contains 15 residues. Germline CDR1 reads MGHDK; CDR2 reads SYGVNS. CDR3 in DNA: TGTGCCAGCAGTGAATACGAGACAGGGAGTCCACCCCTCCACTTT. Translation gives CASSEYETGSPPLHF.

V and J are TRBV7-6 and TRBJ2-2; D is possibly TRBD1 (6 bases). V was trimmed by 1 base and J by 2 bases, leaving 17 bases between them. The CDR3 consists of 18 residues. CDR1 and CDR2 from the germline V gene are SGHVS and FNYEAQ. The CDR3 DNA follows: TGTGCCAGCAGCTTAGTTATCTTGCAGGGGCTAAACACCGGGGAGCTGTTTTTT. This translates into CASSLVILQGLNTGELFF. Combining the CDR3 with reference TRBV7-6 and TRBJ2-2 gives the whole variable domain GAGVSQSPRYKVTKRGQDVALRCDPISGHVSLYWYRQALGQGPEFLTYFNYEAQQDKSGLPNDRFSAERPEGSISTLTIQRTEQRDSAMYRCASSLVILQGLNTGELFFGEGSRLTVL.

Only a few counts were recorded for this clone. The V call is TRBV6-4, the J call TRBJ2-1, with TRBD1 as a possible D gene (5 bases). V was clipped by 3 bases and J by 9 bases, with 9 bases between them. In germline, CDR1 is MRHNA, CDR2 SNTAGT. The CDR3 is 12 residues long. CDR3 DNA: TGTGCCAGCAGTGATAACCAGGGTGAGCAGTTCTTC. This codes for CASSDNQGEQFF.

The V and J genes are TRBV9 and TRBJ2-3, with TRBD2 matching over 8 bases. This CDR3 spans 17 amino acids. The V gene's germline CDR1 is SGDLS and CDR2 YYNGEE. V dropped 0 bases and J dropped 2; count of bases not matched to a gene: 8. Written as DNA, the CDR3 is TGTGCCAGCAGCGTAGAAGGTAGCGGGGCTTACACAGATACGCAGTATTTT. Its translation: CASSVEGSGAYTDTQYF.

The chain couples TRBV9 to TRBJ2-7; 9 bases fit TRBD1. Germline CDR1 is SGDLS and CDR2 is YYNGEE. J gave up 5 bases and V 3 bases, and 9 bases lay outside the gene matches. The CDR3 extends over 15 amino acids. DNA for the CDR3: TGTGCCAGCAGCGGAGAGGGGACAGGGTTCGACGAGCAGTACTTC. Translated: CASSGEGTGFDEQYF.

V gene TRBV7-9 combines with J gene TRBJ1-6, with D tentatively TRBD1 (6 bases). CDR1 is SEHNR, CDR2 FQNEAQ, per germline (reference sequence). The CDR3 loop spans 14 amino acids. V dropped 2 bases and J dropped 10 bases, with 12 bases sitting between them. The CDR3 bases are TGTGCCAGCAGCTTAAGTCAGGGGAAGTCACCCCTCCACTTT. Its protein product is CASSLSQGKSPLHF.

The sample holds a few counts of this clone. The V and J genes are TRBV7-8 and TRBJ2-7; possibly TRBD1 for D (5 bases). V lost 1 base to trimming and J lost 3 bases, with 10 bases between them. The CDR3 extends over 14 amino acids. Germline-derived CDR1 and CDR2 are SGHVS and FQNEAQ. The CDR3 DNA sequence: TGTGCCAGCAGCTTAGGTGCAGGGAACTACGAGCAGTACTTC. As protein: CASSLGAGNYEQYF.

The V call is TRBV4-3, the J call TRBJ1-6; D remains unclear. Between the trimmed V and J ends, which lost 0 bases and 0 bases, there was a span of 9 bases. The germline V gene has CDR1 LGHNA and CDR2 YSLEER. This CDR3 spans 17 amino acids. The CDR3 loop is CASSQEYSSSYNSPLHF. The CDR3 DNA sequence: TGCGCCAGCAGCCAAGAGTACAGTAGCTCCTATAATTCACCCCTCCACTTT.

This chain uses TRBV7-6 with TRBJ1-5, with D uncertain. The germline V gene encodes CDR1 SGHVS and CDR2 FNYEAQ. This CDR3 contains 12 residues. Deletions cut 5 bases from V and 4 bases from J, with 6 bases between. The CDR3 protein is CASSPTNQPQHF. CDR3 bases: TGTGCCAGCAGCCCTACGAATCAGCCCCAGCATTTT. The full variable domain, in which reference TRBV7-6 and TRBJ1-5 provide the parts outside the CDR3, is GAGVSQSPRYKVTKRGQDVALRCDPISGHVSLYWYRQALGQGPEFLTYFNYEAQQDKSGLPNDRFSAERPEGSISTLTIQRTEQRDSAMYRCASSPTNQPQHFGDGTRLSIL.

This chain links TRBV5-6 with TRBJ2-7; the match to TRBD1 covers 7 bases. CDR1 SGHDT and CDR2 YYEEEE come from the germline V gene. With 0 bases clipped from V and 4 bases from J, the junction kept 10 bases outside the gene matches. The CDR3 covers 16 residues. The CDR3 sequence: CASSLAVTGLGYEQYF. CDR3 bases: TGTGCCAGCAGCTTGGCGGTGACAGGGCTAGGTTACGAGCAGTACTTC.

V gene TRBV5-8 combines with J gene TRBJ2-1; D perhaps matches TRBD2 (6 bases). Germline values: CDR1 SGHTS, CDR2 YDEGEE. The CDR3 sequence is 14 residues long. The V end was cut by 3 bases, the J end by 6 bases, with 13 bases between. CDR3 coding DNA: TGTGCCAGCAGCTCAAGACGGACTATCAATGAGCAGTTCTTC. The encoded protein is CASSSRRTINEQFF.